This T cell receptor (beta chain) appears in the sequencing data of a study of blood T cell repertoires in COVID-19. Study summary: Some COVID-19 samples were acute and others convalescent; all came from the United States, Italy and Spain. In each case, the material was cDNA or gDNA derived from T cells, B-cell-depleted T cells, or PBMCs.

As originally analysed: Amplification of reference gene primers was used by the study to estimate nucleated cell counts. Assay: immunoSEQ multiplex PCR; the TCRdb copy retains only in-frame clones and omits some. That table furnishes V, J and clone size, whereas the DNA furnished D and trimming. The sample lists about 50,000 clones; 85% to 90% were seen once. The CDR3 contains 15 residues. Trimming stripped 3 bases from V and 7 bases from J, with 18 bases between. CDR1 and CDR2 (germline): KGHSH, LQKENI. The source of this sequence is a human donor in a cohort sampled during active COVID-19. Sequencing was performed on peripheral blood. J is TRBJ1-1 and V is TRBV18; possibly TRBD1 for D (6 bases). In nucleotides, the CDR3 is TGTGCCAGCTCACCCCACCCAGGGGTCGGTGGTGAAGCTTTCTTT. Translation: CASSPHPGVGGEAFF. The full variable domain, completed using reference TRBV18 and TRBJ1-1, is NAGVMQNPRHLVRRRGQEARLRCSPMKGHSHVYWYRQLPEEGLKFMVYLQKENIIDESGMPKERFSAEFPKEGPSILRIQQVVRGDSAAYFCASSPHPGVGGEAFFGQGTRLTVV.